This T cell receptor beta chain was identified in a study of early T cells in non-severe SARS-CoV-2 infection. Overall study: RNA in bulk from unsorted whole blood was sequenced, and chains were unpaired.

This clonotype was counted between two and nine times. What it binds is unknown. Individually, cDNA molecules had unique molecular identifiers attached to them. TCRdb passed the 5' RACE reads through MiXCR, listing each CDR3 protein once. Here the sample spans 55,000 to 75,000 distinct CDR3 sequences, more than 8.5% being singletons. Germline V gives CDR1 MNHEY, CDR2 SVGAGI. V lost 0 bases, J lost 0 bases, and 3 bases lay in between. The CDR3 has 15 amino acids. Findings and limits, study-wide: VDJdb matching favored anti-spike CD8 responses, missing private and CD4 specificities.

The material sequenced was whole blood, taken at baseline. V and J are TRBV6-5 and TRBJ2-6; the D is unclear. The TCR was taken from an adult who was a healthcare worker with PCR-confirmed SARS-CoV-2 infection or an uninfected control (not recorded which). CDR3: CASSYSVSGANVLTF. The CDR3 nucleotides are TGTGCCAGCAGTTACTCGGTCTCTGGGGCCAACGTCCTGACTTTC.